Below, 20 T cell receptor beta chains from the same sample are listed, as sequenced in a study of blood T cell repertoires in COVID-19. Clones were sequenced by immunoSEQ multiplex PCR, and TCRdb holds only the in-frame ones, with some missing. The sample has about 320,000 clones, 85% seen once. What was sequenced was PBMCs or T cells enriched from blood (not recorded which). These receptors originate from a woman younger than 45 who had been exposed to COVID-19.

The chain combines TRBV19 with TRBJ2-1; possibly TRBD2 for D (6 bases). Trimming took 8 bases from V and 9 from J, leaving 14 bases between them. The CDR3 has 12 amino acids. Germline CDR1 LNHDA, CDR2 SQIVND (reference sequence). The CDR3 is CASGGGLREQFF. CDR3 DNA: TGTGCCAGTGGGGGAGGTTTGCGTGAGCAGTTCTTC.

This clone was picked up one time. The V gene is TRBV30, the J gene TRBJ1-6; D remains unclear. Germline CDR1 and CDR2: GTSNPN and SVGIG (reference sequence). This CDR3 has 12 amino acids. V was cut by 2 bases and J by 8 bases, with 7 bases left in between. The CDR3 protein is CAWSISHSPLHF. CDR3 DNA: TGTGCCTGGAGTATCTCTCATTCACCCCTCCACTTT.

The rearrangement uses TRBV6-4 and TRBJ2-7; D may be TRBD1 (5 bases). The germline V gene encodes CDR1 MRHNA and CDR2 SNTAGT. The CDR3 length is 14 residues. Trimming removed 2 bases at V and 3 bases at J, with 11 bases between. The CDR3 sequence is CASSDRAGNYEQYF. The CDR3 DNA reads TGTGCCAGCAGTGACAGGGCAGGGAACTACGAGCAGTACTTC.

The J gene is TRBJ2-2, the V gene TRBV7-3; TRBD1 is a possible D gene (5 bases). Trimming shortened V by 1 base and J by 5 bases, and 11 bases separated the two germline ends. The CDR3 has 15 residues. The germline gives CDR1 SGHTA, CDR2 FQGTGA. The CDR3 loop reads CASSLSRAQTGELFF. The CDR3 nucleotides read TGTGCCAGCAGCTTAAGCAGGGCCCAGACCGGGGAGCTGTTTTTT. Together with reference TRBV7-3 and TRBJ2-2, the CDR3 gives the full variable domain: GAGVSQTPSNKVTEKGKYVELRCDPISGHTALYWYRQSLGQGPEFLIYFQGTGAADDSGLPNDRFFAVRPEGSVSTLKIQRTERGDSAVYLCASSLSRAQTGELFFGEGSRLTVL.

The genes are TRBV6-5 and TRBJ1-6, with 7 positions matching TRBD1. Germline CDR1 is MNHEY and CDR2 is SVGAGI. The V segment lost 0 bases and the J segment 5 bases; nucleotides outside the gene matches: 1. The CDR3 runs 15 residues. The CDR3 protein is CASSYSGQNNSPLHF. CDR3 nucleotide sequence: TGTGCCAGCAGTTACTCGGGACAGAATAATTCACCCCTCCACTTT.

The CDR3 region is CASSLGTGPETQYF. CDR3 nucleotides: TGTGCCAGCAGCTTAGGTACAGGGCCAGAGACCCAGTACTTC. V and J are TRBV11-3 and TRBJ2-5; D perhaps matches TRBD1 (6 bases). This CDR3 has 14 amino acids. Germline assignment: CDR1 SGHNT and CDR2 YENEEA. V gave up 1 base and J gave up 4 bases, with 10 bases separating them.

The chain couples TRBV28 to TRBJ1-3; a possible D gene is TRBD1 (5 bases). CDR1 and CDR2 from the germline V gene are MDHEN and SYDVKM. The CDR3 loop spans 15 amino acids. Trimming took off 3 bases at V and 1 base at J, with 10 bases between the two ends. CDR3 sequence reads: CASSLGQISGNTIYF. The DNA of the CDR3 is TGTGCCAGCAGTTTGGGGCAAATATCTGGAAACACCATATATTTT.

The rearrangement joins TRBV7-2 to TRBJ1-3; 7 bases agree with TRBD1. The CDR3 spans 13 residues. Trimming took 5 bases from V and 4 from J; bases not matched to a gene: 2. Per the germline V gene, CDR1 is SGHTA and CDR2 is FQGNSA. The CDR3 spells CASSPGGGNTIYF. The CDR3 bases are TGTGCCAGCAGCCCAGGGGGGGGAAACACCATATATTTT.

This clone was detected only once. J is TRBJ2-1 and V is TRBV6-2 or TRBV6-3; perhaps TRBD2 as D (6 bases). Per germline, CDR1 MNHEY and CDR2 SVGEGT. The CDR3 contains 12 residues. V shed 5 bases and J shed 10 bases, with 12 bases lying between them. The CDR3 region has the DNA TGTGCCAGCAGTCAGGCCCGGGGGGAGCAGTTCTTC. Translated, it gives CASSQARGEQFF.

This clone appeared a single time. The chain's CDR3 is CASSESGQGGKKLFF. The CDR3, as DNA: TGTGCCAGCAGTGAATCGGGACAGGGAGGGAAAAAACTGTTTTTT. The chain uses TRBV25-1 and TRBJ1-4, with TRBD1 identical over 9 bases. The CDR3 has 15 residues. The ends lost 1 base at V and 9 bases at J; junction bases unmatched: 6. Germline CDR1 and CDR2: MGHDK and SYGVNS.

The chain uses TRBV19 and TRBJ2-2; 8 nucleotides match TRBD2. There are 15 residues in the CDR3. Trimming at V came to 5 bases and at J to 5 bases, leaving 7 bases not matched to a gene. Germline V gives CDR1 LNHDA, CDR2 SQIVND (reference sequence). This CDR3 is CASSSVSGITGELFF. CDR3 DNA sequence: TGTGCCAGTAGTTCGGTTAGCGGGATTACCGGGGAGCTGTTTTTT.

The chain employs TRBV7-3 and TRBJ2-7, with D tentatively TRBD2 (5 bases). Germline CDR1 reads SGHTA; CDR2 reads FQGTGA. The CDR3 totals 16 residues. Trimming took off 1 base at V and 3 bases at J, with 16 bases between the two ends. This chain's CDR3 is CASSLRGQRSFYEQYF. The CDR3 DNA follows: TGTGCCAGCAGCTTAAGAGGGCAGCGGAGCTTCTACGAGCAGTACTTC.

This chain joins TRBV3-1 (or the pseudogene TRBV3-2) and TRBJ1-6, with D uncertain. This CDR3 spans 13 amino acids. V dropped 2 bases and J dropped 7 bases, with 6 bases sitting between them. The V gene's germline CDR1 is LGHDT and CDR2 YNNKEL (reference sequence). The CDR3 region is CASSQTGNSPLHF. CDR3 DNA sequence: TGTGCCAGCAGCCAAACGGGGAATTCACCCCTCCACTTT.

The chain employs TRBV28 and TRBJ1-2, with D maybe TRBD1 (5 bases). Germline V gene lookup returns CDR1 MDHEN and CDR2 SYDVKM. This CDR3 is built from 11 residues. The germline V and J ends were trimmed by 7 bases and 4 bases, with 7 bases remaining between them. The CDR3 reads CASIGGYGYTF. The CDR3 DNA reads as TGTGCCAGCATCGGGGGCTATGGCTACACCTTC.

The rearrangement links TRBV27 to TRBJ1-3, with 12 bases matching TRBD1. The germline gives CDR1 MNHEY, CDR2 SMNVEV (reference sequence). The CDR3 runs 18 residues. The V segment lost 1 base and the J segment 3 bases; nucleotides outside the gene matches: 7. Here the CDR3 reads CASSLYGTGGAGGNTIYF. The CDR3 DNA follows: TGTGCCAGCAGTTTATACGGGACAGGGGGCGCTGGTGGAAACACCATATATTTT.

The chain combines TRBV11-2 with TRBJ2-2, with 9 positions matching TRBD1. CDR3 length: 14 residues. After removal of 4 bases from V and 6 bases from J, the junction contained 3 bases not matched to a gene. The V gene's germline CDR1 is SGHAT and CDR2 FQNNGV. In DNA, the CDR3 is TGTGCCAGCAGCTGGGGACAGGGCTCCGGGGAGCTGTTTTTT. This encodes CASSWGQGSGELFF.

CDR3 region: CASSSRESYNSPLHF. The CDR3 DNA sequence: TGTGCCAGCAGTTCGAGGGAATCCTATAATTCACCCCTCCACTTT. The chain employs TRBV6-5 and TRBJ1-6; D gene uncertain. V lost 4 bases and J lost 1, with 8 bases in between. The CDR3 has 15 residues. The V gene's germline CDR1 is MNHEY and CDR2 SVGAGI.

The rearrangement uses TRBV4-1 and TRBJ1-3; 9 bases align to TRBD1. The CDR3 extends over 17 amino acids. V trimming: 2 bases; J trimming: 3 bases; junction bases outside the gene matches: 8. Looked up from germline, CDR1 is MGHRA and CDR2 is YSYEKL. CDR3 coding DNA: TGCGCCAGCAGCCAATCTCCTGGGACAGGGCTTGGAAACACCATATATTTT. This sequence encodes CASSQSPGTGLGNTIYF.

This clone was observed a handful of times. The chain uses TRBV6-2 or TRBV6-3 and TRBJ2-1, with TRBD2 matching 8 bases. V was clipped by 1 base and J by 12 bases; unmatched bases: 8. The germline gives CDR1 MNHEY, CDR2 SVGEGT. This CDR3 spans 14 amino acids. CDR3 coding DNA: TGTGCCAGCAGTTACTACGGGACTAGATCAGCGCAGTTCTTC. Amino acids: CASSYYGTRSAQFF.

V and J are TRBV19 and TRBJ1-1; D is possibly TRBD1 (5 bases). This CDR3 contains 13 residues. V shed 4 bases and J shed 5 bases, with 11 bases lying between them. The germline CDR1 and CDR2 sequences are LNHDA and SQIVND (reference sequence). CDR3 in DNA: TGTGCCAGTAGTAGGGACTTCGGGACTGAAGCTTTCTTT. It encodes CASSRDFGTEAFF.